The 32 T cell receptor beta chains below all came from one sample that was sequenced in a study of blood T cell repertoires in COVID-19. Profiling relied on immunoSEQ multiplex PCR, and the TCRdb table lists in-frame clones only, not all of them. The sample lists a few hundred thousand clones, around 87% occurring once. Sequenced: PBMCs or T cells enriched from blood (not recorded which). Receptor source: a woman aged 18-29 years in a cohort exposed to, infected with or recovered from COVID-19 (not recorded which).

In DNA form, the CDR3 reads TGTGCCAGCAGCTTGGCTGGAGGGGGCGGGGCGACACAAGAGACCCAGTACTTC. Its protein is CASSLAGGGGATQETQYF. The chain employs TRBV5-6 and TRBJ2-5, with a tentative D call TRBD1 (7 bases). V was cut by 0 bases and J by 2 bases, with 20 bases left in between. The CDR3 sequence is 18 residues long. The germline V gene has CDR1 SGHDT and CDR2 YYEEEE.

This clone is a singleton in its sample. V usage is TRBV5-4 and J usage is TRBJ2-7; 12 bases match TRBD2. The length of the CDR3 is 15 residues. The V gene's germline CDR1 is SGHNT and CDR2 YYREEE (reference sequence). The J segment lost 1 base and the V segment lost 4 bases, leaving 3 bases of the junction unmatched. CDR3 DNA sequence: TGTGCCAGCAGCATGACTAGCGGGAGTTCCTACGAGCAGTACTTC. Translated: CASSMTSGSSYEQYF.

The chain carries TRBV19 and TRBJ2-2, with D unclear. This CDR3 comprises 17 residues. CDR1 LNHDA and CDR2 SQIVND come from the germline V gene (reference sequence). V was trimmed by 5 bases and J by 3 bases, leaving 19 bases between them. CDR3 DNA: TGTGCCAGTAGTCCCCCCCCGAGGCGGCAGTACACCGGGGAGCTGTTTTTT. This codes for CASSPPPRRQYTGELFF.

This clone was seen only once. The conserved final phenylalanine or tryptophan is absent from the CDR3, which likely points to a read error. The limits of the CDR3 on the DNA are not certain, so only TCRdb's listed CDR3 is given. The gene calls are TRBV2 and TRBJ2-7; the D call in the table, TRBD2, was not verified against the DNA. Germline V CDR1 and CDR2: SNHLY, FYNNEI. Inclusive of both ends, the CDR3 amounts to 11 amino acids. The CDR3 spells CASFGGAHNYI.

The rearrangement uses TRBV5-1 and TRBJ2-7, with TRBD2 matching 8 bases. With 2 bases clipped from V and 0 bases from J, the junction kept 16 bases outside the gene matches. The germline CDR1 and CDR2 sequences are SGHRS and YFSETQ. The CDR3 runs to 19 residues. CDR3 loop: CASSLKAGGRSGSSYEQYF. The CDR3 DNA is TGCGCCAGCAGCTTAAAGGCCGGGGGCCGAAGCGGGAGCTCCTACGAGCAGTACTTC.

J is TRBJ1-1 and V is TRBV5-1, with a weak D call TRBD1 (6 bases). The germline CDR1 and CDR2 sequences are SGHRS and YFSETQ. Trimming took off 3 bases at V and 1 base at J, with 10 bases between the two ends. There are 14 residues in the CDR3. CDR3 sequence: CASSYQQGNTEAFF. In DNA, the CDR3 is TGCGCCAGCAGCTACCAACAGGGGAACACTGAAGCTTTCTTT.

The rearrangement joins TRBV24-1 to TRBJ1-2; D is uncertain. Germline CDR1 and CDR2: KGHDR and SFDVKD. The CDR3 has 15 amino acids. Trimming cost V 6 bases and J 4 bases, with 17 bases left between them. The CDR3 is CATSPETGPVYGYTF. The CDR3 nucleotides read TGTGCCACCAGTCCCGAAACTGGGCCCGTCTATGGCTACACCTTC.

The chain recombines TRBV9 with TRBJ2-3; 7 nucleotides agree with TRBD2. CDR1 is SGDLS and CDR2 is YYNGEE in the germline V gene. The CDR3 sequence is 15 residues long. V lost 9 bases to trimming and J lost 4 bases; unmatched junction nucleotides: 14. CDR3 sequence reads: CATSPSGLRSDTQYF. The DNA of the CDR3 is TGTGCCACCTCTCCTAGCGGCCTCCGGTCAGATACGCAGTATTTT.

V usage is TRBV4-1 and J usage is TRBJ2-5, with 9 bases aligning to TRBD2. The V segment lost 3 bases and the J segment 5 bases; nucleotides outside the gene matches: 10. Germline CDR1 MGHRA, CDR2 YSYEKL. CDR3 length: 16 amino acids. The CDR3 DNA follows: TGCGCCAGCAGCCACGCCCTTAGCGGGAGTGGGGAGACCCAGTACTTC. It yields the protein CASSHALSGSGETQYF.

The CDR3 spells CASSWGQGTNEKLFF. Here the CDR3 DNA reads TGTGCCAGCAGCTGGGGACAGGGAACTAATGAAAAACTGTTTTTT. The chain links TRBV5-4 to TRBJ1-4; 9 positions match TRBD1. There are 15 residues in the CDR3. V was pared by 3 bases and J by 1 base, with 1 base of the junction left unmatched. Germline V gene data show CDR1 as SGHNT and CDR2 as YYREEE (reference sequence).

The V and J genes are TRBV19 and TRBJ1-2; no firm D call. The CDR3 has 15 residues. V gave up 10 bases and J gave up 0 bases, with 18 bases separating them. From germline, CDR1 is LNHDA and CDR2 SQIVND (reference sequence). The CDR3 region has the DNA TGTGCCACCTCTAACCCCTCTGCTACTAACTATGGCTACACCTTC. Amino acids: CATSNPSATNYGYTF.

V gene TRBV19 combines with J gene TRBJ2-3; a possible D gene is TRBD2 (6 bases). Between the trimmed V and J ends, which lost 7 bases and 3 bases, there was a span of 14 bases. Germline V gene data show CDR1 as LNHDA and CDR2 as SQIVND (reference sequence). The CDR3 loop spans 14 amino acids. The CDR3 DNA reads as TGTGCCAGTACTCATGGCGGGGTGACAGATACGCAGTATTTT. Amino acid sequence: CASTHGGVTDTQYF.

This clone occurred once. The CDR3 region is CASSPPSARGFYEQYF. The CDR3 DNA reads TGTGCCAGCAGCCCCCCATCCGCCAGGGGGTTCTACGAGCAGTACTTC. The genes are TRBV3-1 (or the pseudogene TRBV3-2) and TRBJ2-7, with 7 bases that match TRBD1. The CDR3 is 16 amino acids. The ends lost 4 bases at V and 3 bases at J; junction bases unmatched: 12. Germline assignment: CDR1 LGHDT and CDR2 YNNKEL (reference sequence).

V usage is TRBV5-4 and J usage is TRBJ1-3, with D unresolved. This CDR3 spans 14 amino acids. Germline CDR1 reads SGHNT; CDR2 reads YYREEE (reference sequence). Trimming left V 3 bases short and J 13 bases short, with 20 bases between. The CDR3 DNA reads TGTGCCAGCAGCTCTCGGGTGGTTGGAAACCCAATATATTTT. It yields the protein CASSSRVVGNPIYF.

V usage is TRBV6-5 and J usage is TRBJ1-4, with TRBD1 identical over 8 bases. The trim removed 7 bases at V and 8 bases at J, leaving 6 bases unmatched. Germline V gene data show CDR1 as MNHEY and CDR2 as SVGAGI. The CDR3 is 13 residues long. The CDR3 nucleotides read TGTGCCAGCACCCTCGGGACAGGCGAAAAACTGTTTTTT. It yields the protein CASTLGTGEKLFF.

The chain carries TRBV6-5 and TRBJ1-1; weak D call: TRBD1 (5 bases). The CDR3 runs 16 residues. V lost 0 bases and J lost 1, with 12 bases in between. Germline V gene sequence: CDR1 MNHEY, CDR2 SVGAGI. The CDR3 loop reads CASSYSGGVTNTEAFF. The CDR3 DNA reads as TGTGCCAGCAGTTACTCGGGAGGGGTGACGAACACTGAAGCTTTCTTT.

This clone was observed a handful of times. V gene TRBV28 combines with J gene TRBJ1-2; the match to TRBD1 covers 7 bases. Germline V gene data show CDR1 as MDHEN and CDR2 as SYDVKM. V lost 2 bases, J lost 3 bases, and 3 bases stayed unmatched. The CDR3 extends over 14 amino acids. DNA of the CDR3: TGTGCCAGCAGTTTACAGACAGGGTACTATGGCTACACCTTC. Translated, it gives CASSLQTGYYGYTF.

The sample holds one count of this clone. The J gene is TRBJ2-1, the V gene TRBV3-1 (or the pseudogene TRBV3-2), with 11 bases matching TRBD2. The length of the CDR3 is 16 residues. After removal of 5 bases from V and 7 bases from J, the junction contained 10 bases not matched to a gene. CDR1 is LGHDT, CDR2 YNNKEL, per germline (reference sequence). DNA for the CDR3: TGTGCCAGCAGCTGGGTGGGTACTAGCGGGAGTAATGAGCAGTTCTTC. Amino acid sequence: CASSWVGTSGSNEQFF.

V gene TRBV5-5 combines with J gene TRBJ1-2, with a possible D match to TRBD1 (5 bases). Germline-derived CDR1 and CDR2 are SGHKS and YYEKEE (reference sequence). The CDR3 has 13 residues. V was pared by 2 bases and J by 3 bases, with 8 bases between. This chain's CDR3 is CASSFGGDYGYTF. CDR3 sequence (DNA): TGTGCCAGCAGCTTCGGGGGGGACTATGGCTACACCTTC.

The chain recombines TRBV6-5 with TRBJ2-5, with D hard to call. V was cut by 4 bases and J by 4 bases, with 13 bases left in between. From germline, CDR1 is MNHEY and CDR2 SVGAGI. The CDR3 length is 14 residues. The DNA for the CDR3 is TGTGCCAGCAGTTTAACCATATTCGGAGAGACCCAGTACTTC. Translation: CASSLTIFGETQYF.

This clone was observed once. Here the CDR3 DNA reads TGTGCCAGCTCACGCGACCGGAGGGATGAGCAGTTCTTC. This codes for CASSRDRRDEQFF. This rearrangement joins TRBV18 to TRBJ2-1; D possibly corresponds to TRBD2 (6 bases). The CDR3 has 13 residues. Germline loops: CDR1 KGHSH, CDR2 LQKENI. V lost 4 bases and J 8 bases, leaving 12 bases between the germline ends.

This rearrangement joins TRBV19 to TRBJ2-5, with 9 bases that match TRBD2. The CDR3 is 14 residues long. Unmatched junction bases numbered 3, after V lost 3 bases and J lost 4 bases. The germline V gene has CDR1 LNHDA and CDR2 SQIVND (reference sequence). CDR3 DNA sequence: TGTGCCAGTAGTATGGGGACTAGCCCAGAGACCCAGTACTTC. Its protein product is CASSMGTSPETQYF.

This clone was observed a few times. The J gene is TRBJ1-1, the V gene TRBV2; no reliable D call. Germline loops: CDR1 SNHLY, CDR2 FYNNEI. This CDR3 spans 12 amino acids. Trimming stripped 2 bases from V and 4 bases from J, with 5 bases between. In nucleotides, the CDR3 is TGTGCCAGCAGTGAATCGGTCACTGAAGCTTTCTTT. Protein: CASSESVTEAFF.

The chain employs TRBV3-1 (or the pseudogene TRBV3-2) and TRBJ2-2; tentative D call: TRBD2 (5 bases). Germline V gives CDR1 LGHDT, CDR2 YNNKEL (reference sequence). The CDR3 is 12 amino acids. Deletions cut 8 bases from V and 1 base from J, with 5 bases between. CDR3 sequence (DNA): TGTGCCAGCGAGGGGAACACCGGGGAGCTGTTTTTT. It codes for CASEGNTGELFF.

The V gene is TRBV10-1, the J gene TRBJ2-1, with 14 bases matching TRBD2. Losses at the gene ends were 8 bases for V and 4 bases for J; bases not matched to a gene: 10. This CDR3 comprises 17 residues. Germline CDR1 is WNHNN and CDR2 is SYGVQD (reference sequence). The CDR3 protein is CASGKSGLAGEYNEQFF. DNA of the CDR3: TGCGCCAGCGGAAAGTCGGGACTAGCGGGGGAATACAATGAGCAGTTCTTC.

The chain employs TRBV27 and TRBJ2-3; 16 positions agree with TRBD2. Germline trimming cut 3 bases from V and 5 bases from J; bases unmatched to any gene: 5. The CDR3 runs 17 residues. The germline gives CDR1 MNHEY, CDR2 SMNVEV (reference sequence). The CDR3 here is CASSFTGLAGGKDTQYF. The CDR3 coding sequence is TGTGCCAGCAGTTTTACGGGACTAGCGGGGGGGAAAGATACGCAGTATTTT.

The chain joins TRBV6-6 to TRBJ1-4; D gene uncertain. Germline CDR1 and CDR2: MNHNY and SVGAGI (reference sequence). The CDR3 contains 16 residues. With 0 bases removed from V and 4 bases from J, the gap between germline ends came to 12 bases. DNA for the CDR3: TGTGCCAGCAGTTACTCCCCCCCCACATTTAATGAAAAACTGTTTTTT. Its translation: CASSYSPPTFNEKLFF.

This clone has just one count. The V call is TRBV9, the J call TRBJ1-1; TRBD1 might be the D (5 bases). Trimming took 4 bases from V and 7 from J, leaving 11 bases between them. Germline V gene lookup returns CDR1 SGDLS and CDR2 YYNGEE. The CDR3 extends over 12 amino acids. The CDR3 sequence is CASSLTDSEAFF. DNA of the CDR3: TGTGCCAGCAGCCTAACCGACAGTGAAGCTTTCTTT.

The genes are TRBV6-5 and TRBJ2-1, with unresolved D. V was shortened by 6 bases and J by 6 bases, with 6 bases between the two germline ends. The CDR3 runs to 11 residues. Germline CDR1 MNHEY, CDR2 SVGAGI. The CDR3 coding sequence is TGTGCCAGCAGCCGCGCCAATGAGCAGTTCTTC. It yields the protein CASSRANEQFF.

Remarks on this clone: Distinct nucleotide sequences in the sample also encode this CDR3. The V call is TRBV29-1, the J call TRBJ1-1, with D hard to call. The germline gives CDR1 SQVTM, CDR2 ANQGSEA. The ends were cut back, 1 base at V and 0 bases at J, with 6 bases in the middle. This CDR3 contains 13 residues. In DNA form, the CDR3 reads TGCAGCGTTGAAGGGCTCCTGAACACTGAAGCTTTCTTT. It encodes CSVEGLLNTEAFF.

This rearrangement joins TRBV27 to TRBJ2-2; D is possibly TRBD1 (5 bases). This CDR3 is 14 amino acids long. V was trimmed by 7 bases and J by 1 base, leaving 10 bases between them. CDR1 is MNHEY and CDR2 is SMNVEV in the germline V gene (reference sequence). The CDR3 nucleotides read TGTGCCAGCAAAAGGGGCGAGAACACCGGGGAGCTGTTTTTT. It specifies CASKRGENTGELFF.

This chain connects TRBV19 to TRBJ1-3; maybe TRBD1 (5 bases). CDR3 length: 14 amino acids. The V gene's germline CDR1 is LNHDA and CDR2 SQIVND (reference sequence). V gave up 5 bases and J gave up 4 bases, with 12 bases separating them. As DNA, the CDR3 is TGTGCCAGTAGTGGGGGGGACTCCGGAAACACCATATATTTT. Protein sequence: CASSGGDSGNTIYF.